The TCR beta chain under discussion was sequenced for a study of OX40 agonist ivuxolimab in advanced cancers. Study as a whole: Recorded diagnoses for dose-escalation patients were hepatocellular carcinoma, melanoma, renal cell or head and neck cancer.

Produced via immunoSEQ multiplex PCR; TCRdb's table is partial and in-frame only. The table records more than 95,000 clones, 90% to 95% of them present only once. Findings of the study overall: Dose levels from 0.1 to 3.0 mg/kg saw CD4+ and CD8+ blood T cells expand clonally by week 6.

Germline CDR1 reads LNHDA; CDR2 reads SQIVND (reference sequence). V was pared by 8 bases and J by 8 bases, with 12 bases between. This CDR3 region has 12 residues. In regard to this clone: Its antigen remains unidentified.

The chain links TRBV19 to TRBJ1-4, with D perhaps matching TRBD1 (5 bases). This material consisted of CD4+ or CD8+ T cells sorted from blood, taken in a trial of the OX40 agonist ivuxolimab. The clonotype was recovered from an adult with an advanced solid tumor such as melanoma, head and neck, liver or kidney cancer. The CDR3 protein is CASRERGEKLFF. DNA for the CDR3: TGTGCCAGTCGGGAGAGGGGAGAAAAACTGTTTTTT.